Each of the 13 T cell receptor beta chains below was sequenced from the same sample in a study of T cell responses to AZD1222 COVID-19 vaccine. The data were produced by immunoSEQ multiplex PCR, yet TCRdb's version contains in-frame clones alone and is incomplete. The sample lists roughly 98,000 clones; approximately 84% were seen once. The sequencing here drew on peripheral blood, taken 28 days after the second AZD1222 dose. The receptors stem from an adult who received the AZD1222 COVID-19 vaccine.

The CDR3 loop is CASSLVGTRVGTEQFF. As DNA, the CDR3 is TGTGCCAGCAGCTTAGTCGGGACTAGGGTCGGAACTGAGCAGTTCTTC. V is TRBV7-2 and J is TRBJ2-1; 8 nucleotides align to TRBD2. Germline assignment: CDR1 SGHTA and CDR2 FQGNSA. V lost 1 base, J lost 9 bases, and 11 bases stayed unmatched. The CDR3 extends over 16 amino acids.

This chain links TRBV20-1 with TRBJ1-1; D remains ambiguous. The germline V and J ends were trimmed by 5 bases and 4 bases, with 8 bases remaining between them. Germline CDR1 is DFQATT and CDR2 is SNEGSKA (reference sequence). There are 11 residues in the CDR3. The CDR3 nucleotides read TGCAGTGCTGTAGGCGGCACTGAAGCTTTCTTT. Protein product: CSAVGGTEAFF.

This sequence joins TRBV19 and TRBJ1-2; TRBD1 matches 9 bases. The CDR3 consists of 13 residues. From germline, CDR1 is LNHDA and CDR2 SQIVND (reference sequence). The junction had 9 bases not matched to a gene; V was cut back by 10 bases and J by 6 bases. CDR3 DNA: TGTGCCACCAATCTCCGGGACAGGGATGGCTACACCTTC. Protein sequence: CATNLRDRDGYTF.

This clone was counted once. This chain joins TRBV7-9 and TRBJ1-2, with no clear D. CDR1 and CDR2 (germline): SEHNR, FQNEAQ (reference sequence). V was cut by 2 bases and J by 7 bases, with 14 bases left in between. This CDR3 has 14 residues. The CDR3 protein is CASSLILGVGGYTF. Here the CDR3 DNA reads TGTGCCAGCAGCTTAATCCTCGGGGTCGGTGGCTACACCTTC.

V is TRBV4-1 and J is TRBJ1-2; tentative D call: TRBD1 (5 bases). The CDR3 runs to 15 residues. Germline assignment: CDR1 MGHRA and CDR2 YSYEKL. Trimming stripped 0 bases from V and 2 bases from J, with 10 bases between. The CDR3 loop is CASSQDGAENYGYTF. CDR3 DNA: TGCGCCAGCAGCCAAGATGGGGCAGAGAACTATGGCTACACCTTC.

This clone was recorded only once. V usage is TRBV11-3 and J usage is TRBJ1-1, with TRBD1 identical over 7 bases. CDR1 is SGHNT, CDR2 YENEEA, per germline. The CDR3 runs to 15 residues. J gave up 1 base and V 1 base, and 3 bases lay outside the gene matches. The CDR3 reads CASSLAGQTNTEAFF. CDR3 DNA: TGTGCCAGCAGCTTAGCGGGACAGACGAACACTGAAGCTTTCTTT.

This clone was recorded once. This sequence joins TRBV27 and TRBJ2-3; D gene unclear. Germline CDR1 is MNHEY and CDR2 is SMNVEV (reference sequence). Trimming removed 7 bases from V and 1 base from J, with 18 bases in between. The CDR3 runs to 16 residues. CDR3 residues: CASKSMVSGRTDTQYF. DNA for the CDR3: TGTGCCAGCAAGTCGATGGTTTCCGGGCGCACAGATACGCAGTATTTT.

V is TRBV2 and J is TRBJ1-2; D is unresolved. The CDR3 runs to 13 residues. The germline V and J ends were trimmed by 8 bases and 4 bases, with 14 bases remaining between them. The germline gives CDR1 SNHLY, CDR2 FYNNEI. CDR3 sequence reads: CASGVGSFYGYTF. DNA of the CDR3: TGTGCCAGCGGAGTAGGATCATTCTATGGCTACACCTTC.

The chain couples TRBV3-1 (or the pseudogene TRBV3-2) to TRBJ2-3; TRBD1 matches at 9 bases. Germline assignment: CDR1 LGHDT and CDR2 YNNKEL (reference sequence). The junction had 9 bases not matched to a gene; V was cut back by 2 bases and J by 15 bases. The CDR3 totals 13 residues. CDR3 coding DNA: TGTGCCAGCAGCCAATATAGTGGGACAGGGTATTATTTT. Translation: CASSQYSGTGYYF.

The genes are TRBV19 and TRBJ1-6, with 8 positions matching TRBD1. Germline V gene lookup returns CDR1 LNHDA and CDR2 SQIVND (reference sequence). The CDR3 is 15 amino acids. Trimming took 7 bases from V and 7 from J; bases not matched to a gene: 9. The CDR3 sequence is CASIGSDRVNSPLHF. CDR3 sequence (DNA): TGTGCCAGTATAGGTTCGGACAGGGTCAATTCACCCCTCCACTTT.

V and J are TRBV9 and TRBJ1-1; 9 bases agree with TRBD1. This CDR3 region has 16 residues. Germline V gene lookup returns CDR1 SGDLS and CDR2 YYNGEE. The J segment lost 3 bases and the V segment lost 4 bases, leaving 10 bases of the junction unmatched. CDR3 coding DNA: TGTGCCAGCAGCCCACGGACAGGGGATCTGGACACTGAAGCTTTCTTT. It specifies CASSPRTGDLDTEAFF.

The rearrangement links TRBV7-7 to TRBJ2-4; possible D gene TRBD2, 6 bases. Between the trimmed V and J ends, which lost 2 bases and 1 base, there was a span of 24 bases. The CDR3 has 20 amino acids. The germline CDR1 and CDR2 sequences are SSHAT and FNYEAQ (reference sequence). The CDR3 loop reads CASSLSRGWWGTGAKNIQYF. DNA for the CDR3: TGTGCCAGCAGCTTATCACGGGGGTGGTGGGGAACGGGGGCCAAAAACATTCAGTACTTC.

The chain joins TRBV12-3 or TRBV12-4 to TRBJ1-1; D uncertain. Trimming cost V 4 bases and J 5 bases, with 5 bases left between them. There are 11 residues in the CDR3. CDR3 sequence: CASSSGTEAFF. The DNA of the CDR3 is TGTGCCAGCAGTTCGGGGACTGAAGCTTTCTTT.